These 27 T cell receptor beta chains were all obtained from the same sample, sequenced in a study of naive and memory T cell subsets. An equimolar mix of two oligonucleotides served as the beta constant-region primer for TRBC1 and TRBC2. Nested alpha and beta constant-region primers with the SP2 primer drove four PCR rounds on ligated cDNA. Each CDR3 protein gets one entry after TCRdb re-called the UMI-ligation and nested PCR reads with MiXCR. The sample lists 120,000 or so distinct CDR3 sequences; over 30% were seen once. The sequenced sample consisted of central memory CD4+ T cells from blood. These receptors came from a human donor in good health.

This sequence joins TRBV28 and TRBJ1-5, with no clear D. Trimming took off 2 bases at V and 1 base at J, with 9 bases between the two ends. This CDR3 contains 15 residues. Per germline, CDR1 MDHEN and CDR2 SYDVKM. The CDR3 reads CASSLGLSSNQPQHF. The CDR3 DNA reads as TGTGCCAGCAGTTTAGGGCTATCGAGCAATCAGCCCCAGCATTTT. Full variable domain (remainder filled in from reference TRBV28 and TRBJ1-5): DVKVTQSSRYLVKRTGEKVFLECVQDMDHENMFWYRQDPGLGLRLIYFSYDVKMKEKGDIPEGYSVSREKKERFSLILESASTNQTSMYLCASSLGLSSNQPQHFGDGTRLSIL.

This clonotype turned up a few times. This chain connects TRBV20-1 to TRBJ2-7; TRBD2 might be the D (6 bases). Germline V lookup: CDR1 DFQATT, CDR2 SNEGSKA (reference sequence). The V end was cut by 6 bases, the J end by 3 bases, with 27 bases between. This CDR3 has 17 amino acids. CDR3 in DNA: TGCAGTGCCTCCATGGTATACGGCGGGGTATCACGCTACGAGCAGTACTTC. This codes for CSASMVYGGVSRYEQYF.

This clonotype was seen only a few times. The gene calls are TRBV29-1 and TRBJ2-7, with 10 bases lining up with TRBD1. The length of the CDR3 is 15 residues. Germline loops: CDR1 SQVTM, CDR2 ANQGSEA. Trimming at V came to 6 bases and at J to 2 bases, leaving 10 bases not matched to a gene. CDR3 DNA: TGCAGCGTGCTAGCCGGGACAGGGGTTACCTACGAGCAGTACTTC. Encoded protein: CSVLAGTGVTYEQYF.

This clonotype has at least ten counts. This chain's CDR3 is CASSQEAGTNTGELFF. The CDR3 nucleotides are TGTGCCAGCAGCCAAGAGGCAGGAACGAACACCGGGGAGCTGTTTTTT. The rearrangement links TRBV3-1 to TRBJ2-2; D gene uncertain. V shed 0 bases and J shed 0 bases, with 8 bases lying between them. The CDR3 has 16 residues. Germline values: CDR1 LGHDT, CDR2 YNNKEL (reference sequence).

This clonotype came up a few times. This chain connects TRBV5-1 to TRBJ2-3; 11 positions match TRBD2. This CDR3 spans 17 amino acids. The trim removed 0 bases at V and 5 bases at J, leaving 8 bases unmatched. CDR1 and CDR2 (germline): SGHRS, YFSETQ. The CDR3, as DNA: TGCGCCAGCAGCTTGGGCAGTAGCGGGAGGGCCGGAGATACGCAGTATTTT. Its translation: CASSLGSSGRAGDTQYF. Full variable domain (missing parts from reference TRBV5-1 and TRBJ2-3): KAGVTQTPRYLIKTRGQQVTLSCSPISGHRSVSWYQQTPGQGLQFLFEYFSETQRNKGNFPGRFSGRQFSNSRSEMNVSTLELGDSALYLCASSLGSSGRAGDTQYFGPGTRLTVL.

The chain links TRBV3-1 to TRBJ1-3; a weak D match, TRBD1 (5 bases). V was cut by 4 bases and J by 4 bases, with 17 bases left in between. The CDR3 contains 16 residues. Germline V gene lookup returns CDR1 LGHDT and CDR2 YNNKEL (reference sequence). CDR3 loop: CASSPGPQGTGNTIYF. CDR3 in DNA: TGTGCCAGCAGCCCTGGCCCGCAGGGAACAGGAAACACCATATATTTT.

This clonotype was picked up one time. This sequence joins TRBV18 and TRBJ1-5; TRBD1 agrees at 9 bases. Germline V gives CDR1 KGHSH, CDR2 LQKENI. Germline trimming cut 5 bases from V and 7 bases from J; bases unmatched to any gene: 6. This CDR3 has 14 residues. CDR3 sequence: CASSSQGAKQPQHF. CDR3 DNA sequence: TGTGCCAGCTCATCACAGGGGGCTAAGCAGCCCCAGCATTTT.

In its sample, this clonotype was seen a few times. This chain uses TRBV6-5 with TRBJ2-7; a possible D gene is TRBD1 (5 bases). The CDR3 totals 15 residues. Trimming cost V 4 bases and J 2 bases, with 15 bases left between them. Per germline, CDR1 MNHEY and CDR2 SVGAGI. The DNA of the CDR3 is TGTGCCAGCAGTTCTCATCAGGGCACGGCCTACGAGCAGTACTTC. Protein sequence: CASSSHQGTAYEQYF.

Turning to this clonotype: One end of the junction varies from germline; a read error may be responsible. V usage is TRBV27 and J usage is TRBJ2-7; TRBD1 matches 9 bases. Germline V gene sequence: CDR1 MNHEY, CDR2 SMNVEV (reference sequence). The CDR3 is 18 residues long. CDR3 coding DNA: TGTGCCAGCAGTCTATCTAGAACAGGGGGCTACACCGCCTACGAGCAGTACTTC. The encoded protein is CASSLSRTGGYTAYEQYF.

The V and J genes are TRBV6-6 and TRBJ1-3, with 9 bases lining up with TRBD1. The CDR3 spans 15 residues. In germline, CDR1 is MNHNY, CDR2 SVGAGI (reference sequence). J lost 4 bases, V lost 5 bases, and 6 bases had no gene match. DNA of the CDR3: TGTGCCAGCAGTCCCGTACAGGGGGCAGGAAACACCATATATTTT. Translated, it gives CASSPVQGAGNTIYF.

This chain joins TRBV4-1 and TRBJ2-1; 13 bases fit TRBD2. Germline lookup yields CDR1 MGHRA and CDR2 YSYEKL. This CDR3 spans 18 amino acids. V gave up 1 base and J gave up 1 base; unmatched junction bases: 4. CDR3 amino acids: CASSQGLAGGRSYNEQFF. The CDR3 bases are TGCGCCAGCAGCCAAGGACTAGCGGGAGGCCGGTCCTACAATGAGCAGTTCTTC.

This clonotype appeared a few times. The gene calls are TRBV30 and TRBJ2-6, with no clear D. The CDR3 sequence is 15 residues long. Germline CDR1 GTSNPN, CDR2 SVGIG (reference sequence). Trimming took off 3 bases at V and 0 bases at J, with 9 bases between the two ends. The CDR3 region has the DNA TGTGCCTGGAGGACCTTCGGCTCTGGGGCCAACGTCCTGACTTTC. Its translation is CAWRTFGSGANVLTF.

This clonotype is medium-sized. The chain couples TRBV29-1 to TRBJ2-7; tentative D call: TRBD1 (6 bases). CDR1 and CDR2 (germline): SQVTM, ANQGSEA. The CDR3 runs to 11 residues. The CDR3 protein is CSVNRDYEQYF. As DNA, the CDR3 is TGCAGTGTCAACAGGGACTACGAGCAGTACTTC.

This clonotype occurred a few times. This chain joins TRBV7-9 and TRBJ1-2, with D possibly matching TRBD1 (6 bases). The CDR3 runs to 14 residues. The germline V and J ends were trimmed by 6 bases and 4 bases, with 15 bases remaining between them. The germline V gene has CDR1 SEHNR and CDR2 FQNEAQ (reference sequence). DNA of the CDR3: TGTGCCAGCAGTCAAACGGACAGAACCTATGGCTACACCTTC. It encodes CASSQTDRTYGYTF.

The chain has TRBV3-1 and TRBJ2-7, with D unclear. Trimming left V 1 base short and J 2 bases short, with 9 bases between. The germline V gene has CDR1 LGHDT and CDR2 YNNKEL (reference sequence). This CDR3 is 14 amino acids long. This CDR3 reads CASSQGRGAYEQYF. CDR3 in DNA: TGTGCCAGCAGCCAAGGACGCGGAGCCTACGAGCAGTACTTC.

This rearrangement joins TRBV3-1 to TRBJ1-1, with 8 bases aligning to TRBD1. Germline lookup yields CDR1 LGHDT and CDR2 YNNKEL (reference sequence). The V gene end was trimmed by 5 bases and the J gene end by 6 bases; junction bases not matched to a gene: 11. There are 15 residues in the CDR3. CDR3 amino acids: CASSYGTGMISEAFF. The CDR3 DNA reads TGTGCCAGCAGCTACGGGACAGGAATGATATCTGAAGCTTTCTTT. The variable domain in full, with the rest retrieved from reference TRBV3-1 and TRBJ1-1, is DTAVSQTPKYLVTQMGNDKSIKCEQNLGHDTMYWYKQDSKKFLKIMFSYNNKELIINETVPNRFSPKSPDKAHLNLHINSLELGDSAVYFCASSYGTGMISEAFFGQGTRLTVV.

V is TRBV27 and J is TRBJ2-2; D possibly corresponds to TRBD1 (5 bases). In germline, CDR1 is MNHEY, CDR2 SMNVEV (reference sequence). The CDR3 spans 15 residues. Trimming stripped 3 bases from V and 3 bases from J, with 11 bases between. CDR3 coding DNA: TGTGCCAGCAGTTTCCAAGGGGCGGACACCGGGGAGCTGTTTTTT. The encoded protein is CASSFQGADTGELFF.

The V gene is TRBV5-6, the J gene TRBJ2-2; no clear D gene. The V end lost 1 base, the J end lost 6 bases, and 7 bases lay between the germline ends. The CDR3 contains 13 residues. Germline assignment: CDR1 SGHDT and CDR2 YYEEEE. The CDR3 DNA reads TGTGCCAGCAGCTTGCCATTCTCCGGGGAGCTGTTTTTT. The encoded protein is CASSLPFSGELFF. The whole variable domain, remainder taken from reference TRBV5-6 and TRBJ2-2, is DAGVTQSPTHLIKTRGQQVTLRCSPKSGHDTVSWYQQALGQGPQFIFQYYEEEERQRGNFPDRFSGHQFPNYSSELNVNALLLGDSALYLCASSLPFSGELFFGEGSRLTVL.

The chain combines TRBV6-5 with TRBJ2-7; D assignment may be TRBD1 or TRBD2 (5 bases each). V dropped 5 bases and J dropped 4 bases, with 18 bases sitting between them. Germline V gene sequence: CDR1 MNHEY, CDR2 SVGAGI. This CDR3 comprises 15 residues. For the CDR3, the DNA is TGTGCCAGCAGTCCTCTTACGGGACGGCCTTACGAGCAGTACTTC. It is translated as CASSPLTGRPYEQYF.

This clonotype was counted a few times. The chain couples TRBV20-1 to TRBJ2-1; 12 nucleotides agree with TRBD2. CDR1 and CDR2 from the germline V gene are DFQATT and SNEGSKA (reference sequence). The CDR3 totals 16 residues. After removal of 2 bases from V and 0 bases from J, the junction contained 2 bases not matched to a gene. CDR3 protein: CSARLAGGFSYNEQFF. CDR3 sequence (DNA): TGCAGTGCTAGACTAGCGGGAGGGTTCTCCTACAATGAGCAGTTCTTC.

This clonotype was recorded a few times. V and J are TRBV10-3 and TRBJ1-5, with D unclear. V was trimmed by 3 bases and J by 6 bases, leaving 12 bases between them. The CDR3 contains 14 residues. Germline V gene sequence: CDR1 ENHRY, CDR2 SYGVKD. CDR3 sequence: CAISDKGFGQPQHF. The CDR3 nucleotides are TGTGCCATCAGTGATAAAGGGTTTGGTCAGCCCCAGCATTTT.

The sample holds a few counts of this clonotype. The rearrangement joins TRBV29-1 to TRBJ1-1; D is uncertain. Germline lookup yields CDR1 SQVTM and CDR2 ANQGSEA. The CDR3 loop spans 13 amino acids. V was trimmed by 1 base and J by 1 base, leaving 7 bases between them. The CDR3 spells CSVEGTANTEAFF. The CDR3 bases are TGCAGCGTTGAAGGGACGGCGAACACTGAAGCTTTCTTT.

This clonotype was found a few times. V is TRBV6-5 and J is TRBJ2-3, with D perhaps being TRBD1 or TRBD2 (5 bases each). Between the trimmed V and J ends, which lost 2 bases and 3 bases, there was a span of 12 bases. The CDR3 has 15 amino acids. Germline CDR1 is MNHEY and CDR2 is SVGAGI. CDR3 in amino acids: CASSYGGSLTDTQYF. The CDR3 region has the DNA TGTGCCAGCAGTTACGGGGGATCGTTGACAGATACGCAGTATTTT.

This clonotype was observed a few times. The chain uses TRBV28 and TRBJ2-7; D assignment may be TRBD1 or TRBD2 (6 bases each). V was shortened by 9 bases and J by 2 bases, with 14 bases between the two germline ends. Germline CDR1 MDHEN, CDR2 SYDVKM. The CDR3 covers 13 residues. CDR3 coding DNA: TGTGCCAGTGGGAGGACAGCGCCCTACGAGCAGTACTTC. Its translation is CASGRTAPYEQYF.

Written as DNA, the CDR3 is TGCAGCGCTGGAAGAGGGGTGAACACTGAAGCTTTCTTT. This encodes CSAGRGVNTEAFF. J is TRBJ1-1 and V is TRBV29-1, with D perhaps matching TRBD1 (5 bases). Trimming took off 7 bases at V and 0 bases at J, with 12 bases between the two ends. From germline, CDR1 is SQVTM and CDR2 ANQGSEA. The CDR3 is 13 amino acids.

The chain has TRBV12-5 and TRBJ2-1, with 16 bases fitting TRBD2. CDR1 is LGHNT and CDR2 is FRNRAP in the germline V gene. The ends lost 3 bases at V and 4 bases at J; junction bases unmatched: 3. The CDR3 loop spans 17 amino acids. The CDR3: CASGFGTSGRVYNEQFF. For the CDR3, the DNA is TGTGCTAGTGGTTTTGGGACTAGCGGGAGGGTATACAATGAGCAGTTCTTC. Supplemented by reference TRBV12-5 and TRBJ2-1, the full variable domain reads DARVTQTPRHKVTEMGQEVTMRCQPILGHNTVFWYRQTMMQGLELLAYFRNRAPLDDSGMPKDRFSAEMPDATLATLKIQPSEPRDSAVYFCASGFGTSGRVYNEQFFGPGTRLTVL.

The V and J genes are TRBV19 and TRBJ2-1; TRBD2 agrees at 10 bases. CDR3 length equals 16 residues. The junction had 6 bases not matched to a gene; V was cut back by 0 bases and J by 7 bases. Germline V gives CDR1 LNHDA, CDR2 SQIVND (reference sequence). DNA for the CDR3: TGTGCCAGTAGTATAGATCACACTAGCGGGAATAATGAGCAGTTCTTC. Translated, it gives CASSIDHTSGNNEQFF.